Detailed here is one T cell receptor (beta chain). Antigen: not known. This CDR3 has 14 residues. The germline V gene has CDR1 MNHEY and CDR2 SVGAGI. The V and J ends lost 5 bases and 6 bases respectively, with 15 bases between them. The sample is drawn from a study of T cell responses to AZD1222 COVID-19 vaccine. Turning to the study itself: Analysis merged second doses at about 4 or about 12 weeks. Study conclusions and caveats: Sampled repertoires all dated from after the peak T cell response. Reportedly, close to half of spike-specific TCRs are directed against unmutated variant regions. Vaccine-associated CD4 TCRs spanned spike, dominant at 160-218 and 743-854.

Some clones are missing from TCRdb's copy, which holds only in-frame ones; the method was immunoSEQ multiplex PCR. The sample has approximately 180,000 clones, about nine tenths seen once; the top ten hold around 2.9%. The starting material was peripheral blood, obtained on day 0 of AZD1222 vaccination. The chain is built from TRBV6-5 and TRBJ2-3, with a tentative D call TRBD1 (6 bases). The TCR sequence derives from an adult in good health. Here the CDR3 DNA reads TGTGCCAGCAGTATCCGGGACACCGTGGATACGCAGTATTTT. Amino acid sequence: CASSIRDTVDTQYF.